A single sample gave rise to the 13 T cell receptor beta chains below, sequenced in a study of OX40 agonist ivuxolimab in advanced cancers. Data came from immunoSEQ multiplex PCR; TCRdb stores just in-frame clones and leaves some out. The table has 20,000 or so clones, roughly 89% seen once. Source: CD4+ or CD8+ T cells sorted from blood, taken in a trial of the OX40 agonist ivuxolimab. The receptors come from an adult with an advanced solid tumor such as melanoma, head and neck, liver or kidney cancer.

This chain's CDR3 is CASSPSVTQYF. The DNA for the CDR3 is TGTGCCAGCAGCCCATCGGTTACCCAGTACTTC. This rearrangement joins TRBV7-8 to TRBJ2-5; D call uncertain. This CDR3 has 11 residues. The germline V gene encodes CDR1 SGHVS and CDR2 FQNEAQ. The V gene lost 5 bases and the J gene lost 8 bases, with 9 bases spanning the gap.

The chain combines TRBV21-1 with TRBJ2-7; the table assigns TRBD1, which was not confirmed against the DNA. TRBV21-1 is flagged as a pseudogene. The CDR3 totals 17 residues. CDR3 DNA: TGTGCCAGCAGCAAAGAGGTCCTCGGGACAGGAAACTACGAGCAGTACTTC. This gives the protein CASSKEVLGTGNYEQYF.

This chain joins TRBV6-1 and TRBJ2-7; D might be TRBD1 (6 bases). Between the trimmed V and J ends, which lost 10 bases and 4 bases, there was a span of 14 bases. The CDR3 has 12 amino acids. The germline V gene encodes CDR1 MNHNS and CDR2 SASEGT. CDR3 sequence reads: CATGQFDYEQYF. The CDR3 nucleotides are TGTGCCACTGGACAGTTCGATTACGAGCAGTACTTC.

DNA of the CDR3: TGCGCCAGCAGCTTGGTAATAACAGGGGGCCGAGAGGGCTACACCTTC. As protein: CASSLVITGGREGYTF. This rearrangement joins TRBV5-1 to TRBJ1-2, with 9 bases identical to TRBD1. The V segment lost 0 bases and the J segment 8 bases; nucleotides outside the gene matches: 11. This CDR3 spans 16 amino acids. Germline CDR1 is SGHRS and CDR2 is YFSETQ.

The CDR3 sequence: CASSPPPGGLNTEAFF. CDR3 DNA sequence: TGTGCCAGCAGCCCCCCTCCCGGGGGCTTGAACACTGAAGCTTTCTTT. The chain joins TRBV11-2 to TRBJ1-1, with D perhaps TRBD1 (6 bases). The CDR3 sequence is 16 residues long. V dropped 5 bases and J dropped 0 bases, with 16 bases sitting between them. CDR1 is SGHAT and CDR2 is FQNNGV in the germline V gene.

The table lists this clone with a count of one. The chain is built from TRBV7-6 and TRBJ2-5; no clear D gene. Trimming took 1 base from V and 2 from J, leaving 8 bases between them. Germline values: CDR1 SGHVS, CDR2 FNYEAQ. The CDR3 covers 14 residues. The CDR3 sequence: CASSLEIGQETQYF. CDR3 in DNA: TGTGCCAGCAGCTTAGAAATCGGTCAAGAGACCCAGTACTTC.

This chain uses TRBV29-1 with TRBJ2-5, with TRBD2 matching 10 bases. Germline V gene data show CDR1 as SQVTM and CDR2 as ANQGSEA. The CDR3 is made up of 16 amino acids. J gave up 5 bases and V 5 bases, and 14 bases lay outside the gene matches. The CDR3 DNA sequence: TGCAGCGTTTTTGGGACCCCGGGACTAGCGCGGGAGACCCAGTACTTC. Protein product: CSVFGTPGLARETQYF.

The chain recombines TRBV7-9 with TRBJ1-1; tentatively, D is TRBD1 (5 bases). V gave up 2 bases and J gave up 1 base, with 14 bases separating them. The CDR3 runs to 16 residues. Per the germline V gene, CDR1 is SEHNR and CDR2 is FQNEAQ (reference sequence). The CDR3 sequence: CASSLRGGRENTEAFF. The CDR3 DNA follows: TGTGCCAGCAGCTTAAGGGGTGGAAGGGAGAACACTGAAGCTTTCTTT. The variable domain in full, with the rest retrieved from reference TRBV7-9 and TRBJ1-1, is DTGVSQNPRHKITKRGQNVTFRCDPISEHNRLYWYRQTLGQGPEFLTYFQNEAQLEKSRLLSDRFSAERPKGSFSTLEIQRTEQGDSAMYLCASSLRGGRENTEAFFGQGTRLTVV.

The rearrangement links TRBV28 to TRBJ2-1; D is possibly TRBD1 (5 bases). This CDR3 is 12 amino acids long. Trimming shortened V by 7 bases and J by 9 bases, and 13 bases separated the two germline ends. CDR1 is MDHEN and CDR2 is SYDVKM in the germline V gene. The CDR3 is CASIGAGAEQFF. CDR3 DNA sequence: TGTGCCAGCATTGGGGCTGGAGCTGAGCAGTTCTTC.

CDR3 protein: CASSSDRALFNYGYTF. The CDR3 nucleotides read TGTGCCAGCAGCTCGGACAGGGCCCTCTTTAACTATGGCTACACCTTC. This rearrangement joins TRBV7-9 to TRBJ1-2, with 8 bases fitting TRBD1. This CDR3 comprises 16 residues. The J segment lost 1 base and the V segment lost 4 bases, leaving 8 bases of the junction unmatched. In germline, CDR1 is SEHNR, CDR2 FQNEAQ (reference sequence).

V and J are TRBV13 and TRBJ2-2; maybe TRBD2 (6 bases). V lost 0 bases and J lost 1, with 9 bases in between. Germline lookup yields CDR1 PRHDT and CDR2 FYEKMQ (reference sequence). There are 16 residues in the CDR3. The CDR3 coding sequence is TGTGCCAGCAGCTTAGGCCGGGGGATGAACACCGGGGAGCTGTTTTTT. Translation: CASSLGRGMNTGELFF.

CDR3 amino acids: CASSLTGEGNQPQHF. CDR3 nucleotides: TGTGCCAGTAGTCTGACAGGGGAGGGCAATCAGCCCCAGCATTTT. The V gene is TRBV19, the J gene TRBJ1-5; TRBD1 matches 8 bases. CDR1 LNHDA and CDR2 SQIVND come from the germline V gene (reference sequence). The V segment lost 5 bases and the J segment 2 bases; nucleotides outside the gene matches: 5. The CDR3 is 15 amino acids.

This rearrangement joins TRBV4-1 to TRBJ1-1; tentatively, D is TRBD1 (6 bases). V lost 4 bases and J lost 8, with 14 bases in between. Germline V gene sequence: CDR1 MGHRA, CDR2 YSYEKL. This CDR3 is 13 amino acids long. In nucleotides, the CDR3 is TGCGCCAGCAGCCCCCACTCGGGGGCCGAAGCTTTCTTT. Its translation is CASSPHSGAEAFF.